This T cell receptor (beta chain) was sequenced in a study of cytomegalovirus exposure and HLA in healthy donors. This CDR3 region has 14 residues. The V and J ends lost 7 bases and 4 bases, in that order; junction bases with no gene match: 5. Germline CDR1 and CDR2: SQVTM and ANQGSEA. This clone was seen only a few times. Its antigen is unknown. Study-level findings and limits: When analyzed later, a missense DCLRE1C variant was found to be linked to TCR beta V- and J-gene trimming. Per a prior analysis, the majority of TCR beta V segments were productive roughly 87% or roughly 30% of the time.

The primer mix had 60 Vbeta and 13 Jbeta primers. Original data processing: An analysis performed later counted 72 million or so unique TCR beta chains (roughly 11 million of them shared). The repertoire was sequenced with immunoSEQ multiplex PCR; TCRdb's copy has only in-frame clones and lacks some. V and J calls and clone size are copied from that table; D and trimming were computed from the DNA. Of 100,000 to 150,000 clones in the sample, about 10% are singletons; the top ten hold roughly 4.2%. This receptor was obtained from a woman aged 18-30 years in good health and CMV-seropositive. The chain combines TRBV29-1 with TRBJ2-2; 11 positions match TRBD1. The sample taken for sequencing was PBMCs. Here the CDR3 DNA reads TGCAGCGCTGCGGGACAGGGGGTCACCGGGGAGCTGTTTTTT. It specifies CSAAGQGVTGELFF.